This is a list of T cell receptor beta chains from one sample in a study of cytomegalovirus exposure and HLA in healthy donors. The assay was immunoSEQ multiplex PCR, and TCRdb's table has in-frame clones only and misses some. Of fewer than 40,000 clones detected, 86% appear once; the ten largest clones hold more than 9.5%. The sample was PBMCs. The receptor set was obtained from a woman in her thirties or forties in good health and CMV-seropositive. Both conserved end residues are part of each CDR3. The D gene is left open where the match is weak. Not every row has a clone size; where given, it reads once, few, many or a size class.

J: TRBJ2-1
V: TRBV20-1
size: NA
D: NA
length: 11
DNA: TGCAGTGCTAGCGGGAACAATGAGCAGTTCTTC
CDR3: CSASGNNEQFF

J: TRBJ2-6
V: TRBV19
size: NA
D: NA
length: 16
DNA: TGTGCCAGTAGTAGGGACAACTACTCTGGGGCCAACGTCCTGACTTTC
CDR3: CASSRDNYSGANVLTF

J: TRBJ2-2
V: TRBV27
size: few
D: NA
length: 15
DNA: TGTGCCAGCAGTAGAGGGGGTGGGGGCACCGGGGAGCTGTTTTTT
CDR3: CASSRGGGGTGELFF

J: TRBJ1-5
V: TRBV27
size: NA
D: NA
length: 15
DNA: TGTGCCAGCAGTTGGACTAAAGAGAGGGGTCAGCCCCAGCATTTT
CDR3: CASSWTKERGQPQHF

J: TRBJ2-5
V: TRBV6-7
size: NA
D: TRBD1
length: 17
DNA: TGTGCCAGCAGGATTCAAGCAGGGGGAGACCGACAAGAGACCCAGTACTTC
CDR3: CASRIQAGGDRQETQYF

J: TRBJ2-5
V: TRBV5-6
size: NA
D: TRBD2
length: 14
DNA: TGTGCCAGCAGCTACGGGACTAGCGTGGAGACCCAGTACTTC
CDR3: CASSYGTSVETQYF

J: TRBJ1-6
V: TRBV2
size: NA
D: TRBD1
length: 15
DNA: TGTGCCAGCAGTGAATCGGACAGGGATAATTCACCCCTCCACTTT
CDR3: CASSESDRDNSPLHF

J: TRBJ1-2
V: TRBV5-4
size: NA
D: NA
length: 13
DNA: TGTGCCAGCAGCTTGCAGGGTGACTATGGCTACACCTTC
CDR3: CASSLQGDYGYTF

J: TRBJ2-3
V: TRBV25-1
size: NA
D: TRBD1
length: 17
DNA: TGTGCCAGCAGTCTCCGATACGGGACAGGGGCTGGGGATACGCAGTATTTT
CDR3: CASSLRYGTGAGDTQYF

J: TRBJ2-2
V: TRBV10-3
size: NA
D: TRBD1
length: 16
DNA: TGTGCCATCAGTGGTACAGGGGGCGGTCAGACCGGGGAGCTGTTTTTT
CDR3: CAISGTGGGQTGELFF

J: TRBJ1-1
V: TRBV2
size: NA
D: NA
length: 12
DNA: TGTGCCAGCAGCAGGGTGAGCACTGAAGCTTTCTTT
CDR3: CASSRVSTEAFF

J: TRBJ2-7
V: TRBV30
size: NA
D: TRBD1
length: 14
DNA: TGTGCCTGGGGGACCGGGACAGGCCAGTGCGAGCAGTACTTC
CDR3: CAWGTGTGQCEQYF

J: TRBJ1-3
V: TRBV7-8
size: NA
D: NA
length: 14
DNA: TGTGCCAGCAGCTTAGATGGCAGTCGAAACACCATATATTTT
CDR3: CASSLDGSRNTIYF

J: TRBJ2-5
V: TRBV27
size: NA
D: NA
length: 13
DNA: TGTGCCAGCAGTCTCCGACTCGTCGGTCCACAGTACTTC
CDR3: CASSLRLVGPQYF

J: TRBJ2-1
V: TRBV6-1
size: few
D: TRBD2
length: 14
DNA: TGTGCCAGCGTATCGGGGGAGGCGGGGGATGAGCAGTTCTTC
CDR3: CASVSGEAGDEQFF

J: TRBJ1-1
V: TRBV2
size: NA
D: NA
length: 15
DNA: TGTGCCAGCGGGGGGAGGTTTGGTACGGACACTGAAGCTTTCTTT
CDR3: CASGGRFGTDTEAFF

J: TRBJ1-5
V: TRBV6-6
size: NA
D: NA
length: 16
DNA: TGTGCCAGCAGCCACGGGGGGACGGATAGCAATCAGCCCCAGCATTTT
CDR3: CASSHGGTDSNQPQHF

J: TRBJ2-1
V: TRBV11-2
size: NA
D: NA
length: 11
DNA: TGTGCCAGCAGCTCGACGGGGGAGCAGTTCTTC
CDR3: CASSSTGEQFF

J: TRBJ1-1
V: TRBV21-1
size: NA
D: NA
length: 13
DNA: TGTAGACCTCGGGCCGAGGGGGCTTCTGAAGCTTTCTTT
CDR3: CRPRAEGASEAFF

J: TRBJ1-5
V: TRBV7-2
size: NA
D: NA
length: 12
DNA: TGTGCCAGCAGCTCCCCCCCGCAGCCCCAGCATTTT
CDR3: CASSSPPQPQHF

J: TRBJ2-7
V: TRBV2
size: NA
D: TRBD2
length: 14
DNA: TGTGCCAGCAGAGGACTAGCGGGGGGCTACGAGCAGTACTTC
CDR3: CASRGLAGGYEQYF

J: TRBJ2-1
V: TRBV7-2
size: NA
D: NA
length: 14
DNA: TGTGCCAGCAGCTTCCGCAAGGAGGGAAATGAGCAGTTCTTC
CDR3: CASSFRKEGNEQFF

J: TRBJ1-6
V: TRBV11-2
size: NA
D: NA
length: 14
DNA: TGTGCCAGCAGCGACCGGAGGAATAATTCACCCCTCCACTTT
CDR3: CASSDRRNNSPLHF

J: TRBJ2-5
V: TRBV7-2
size: NA
D: NA
length: 16
DNA: TGTGCCAGCAGCTCCTTACAGGTGGGGGGTTCAGAGACCCAGTACTTC
CDR3: CASSSLQVGGSETQYF

J: TRBJ1-2
V: TRBV28
size: NA
D: NA
length: 12
DNA: TGTGCCAGCAGTTTCGGAGCCGGGGGCTACACCTTC
CDR3: CASSFGAGGYTF

J: TRBJ2-7
V: TRBV18
size: NA
D: TRBD1
length: 14
DNA: TGTGCCAGCTCACTATCGGGACAGACCTACGAGCAGTACTTC
CDR3: CASSLSGQTYEQYF

J: TRBJ1-1
V: TRBV7-9
size: NA
D: TRBD1
length: 15
DNA: TGTGCCAGCAGCTTAGCGTTCGGACAGGGATCTGAAGCTTTCTTT
CDR3: CASSLAFGQGSEAFF

J: TRBJ2-5
V: TRBV5-6
size: NA
D: TRBD2
length: 16
DNA: TGTGCCAGCAGCGGGACTAGCGGGGGGCCTCGGGAGACCCAGTACTTC
CDR3: CASSGTSGGPRETQYF

J: TRBJ2-3
V: TRBV6-4
size: NA
D: TRBD2
length: 15
DNA: TGTGCCAGCAGTGAAGTAGCGGGGAGCACAGATACGCAGTATTTT
CDR3: CASSEVAGSTDTQYF

J: TRBJ1-2
V: TRBV19
size: once
D: TRBD1
length: 13
DNA: TGTGCCACCGGGACAGGCTGGTTTGGTGGCTACACCTTC
CDR3: CATGTGWFGGYTF

J: TRBJ2-7
V: TRBV5-4
size: few
D: NA
length: 12
DNA: TGTGCCAGCAGCGTCGACAGTCGGGAGCAGTACTTC
CDR3: CASSVDSREQYF

J: TRBJ1-6
V: TRBV5-1
size: NA
D: NA
length: 16
DNA: TGCGCCAGCAGCGAAACCCCCGGGACATTTACCTCACCCCTCCACTTT
CDR3: CASSETPGTFTSPLHF

J: TRBJ1-6
V: TRBV4-2
size: NA
D: NA
length: 17
DNA: TGTGCCAGCAGCCTAGAGGGCAGGGTCACCTATAATTCACCCCTCCACTTT
CDR3: CASSLEGRVTYNSPLHF

J: TRBJ1-1
V: TRBV9
size: NA
D: NA
length: 16
DNA: TGTGCCAGCAGCGTAGCATCCCGGGCAGGGCCGTCTGAAGCTTTCTTT
CDR3: CASSVASRAGPSEAFF

J: TRBJ1-2
V: TRBV9
size: NA
D: TRBD1
length: 14
DNA: TGTGCCAGCAGCCCTGGGACAGGGGGCGACGGCTACACCTTC
CDR3: CASSPGTGGDGYTF

J: TRBJ2-2
V: TRBV10-3
size: NA
D: NA
length: 13
DNA: TGTGCCACCGCAGGGGCTAACACCGGGGAGCTGTTTTTT
CDR3: CATAGANTGELFF

J: TRBJ1-1
V: TRBV9
size: NA
D: TRBD1
length: 17
DNA: TGTGCCAGCAACAACCGGGACAGTTCCCTCATGAACACTGAAGCTTTCTTT
CDR3: CASNNRDSSLMNTEAFF

J: TRBJ1-4
V: TRBV5-4
size: NA
D: NA
length: 14
DNA: TGTGCCAGCAGCCCGGCCCCGGGAAATGAAAAACTGTTTTTT
CDR3: CASSPAPGNEKLFF

J: TRBJ2-7
V: TRBV19
size: NA
D: NA
length: 15
DNA: TGTGCCAGTAGTATAGATTTTTACATCGCCTACGAGCAGTACTTC
CDR3: CASSIDFYIAYEQYF

J: TRBJ2-3
V: TRBV9
size: NA
D: TRBD1
length: 15
DNA: TGTGCCAGCAGCCGGGACAGGGGGTTGGCAGATACGCAGTATTTT
CDR3: CASSRDRGLADTQYF

J: TRBJ2-3
V: TRBV12-5
size: NA
D: NA
length: 13
DNA: TGTGCTAGCTCAGGCTCTAGCACAGATACGCAGTATTTT
CDR3: CASSGSSTDTQYF

J: TRBJ2-7
V: TRBV11-2
size: NA
D: NA
length: 16
DNA: TGTGCCAGCAGCTTAGATCGGAGGCACAGCTCCTACGAGCAGTACTTC
CDR3: CASSLDRRHSSYEQYF

J: TRBJ2-1
V: TRBV28
size: NA
D: NA
length: 16
DNA: TGTGCCAGCAGTCCCCTCGGCGGCATGGCCTACAATGAGCAGTTCTTC
CDR3: CASSPLGGMAYNEQFF

J: TRBJ1-1
V: TRBV19
size: NA
D: NA
length: 14
DNA: TGTGCCAGTAGTATCGGGACAATGAACACTGAAGCTTTCTTT
CDR3: CASSIGTMNTEAFF

J: TRBJ1-4
V: TRBV30
size: NA
D: TRBD1
length: 15
DNA: TGTGCCTGGAGTACTCGGGACAGGTTAAGGGAAAAACTGTTTTTT
CDR3: CAWSTRDRLREKLFF

J: TRBJ2-3
V: TRBV6-5
size: NA
D: NA
length: 16
DNA: TGTGCCAGCAGTTATAGGCTTGAACTAAGCACAGATACGCAGTATTTT
CDR3: CASSYRLELSTDTQYF

J: TRBJ1-2
V: TRBV6-1
size: NA
D: NA
length: 15
DNA: TGTGCCAGCAGTGTCCGCAGACAAAGTAACTATGGCTACACCTTC
CDR3: CASSVRRQSNYGYTF

J: TRBJ1-4
V: TRBV18
size: NA
D: TRBD1
length: 17
DNA: TGTGCCAGCTCACCGCCCGGGACAGGGATTTATGGGGAAAAACTGTTTTTT
CDR3: CASSPPGTGIYGEKLFF

J: TRBJ1-2
V: TRBV5-4
size: NA
D: TRBD1
length: 14
DNA: TGTGCCAGCAGCCCCTGGACAGGATCCTATGGCTACACCTTC
CDR3: CASSPWTGSYGYTF

J: TRBJ2-3
V: TRBV6-1
size: NA
D: TRBD2
length: 15
DNA: TGTGCCAGCAGTGAACTAGCGGGGGGGCCAGATACGCAGTATTTT
CDR3: CASSELAGGPDTQYF

J: TRBJ1-2
V: TRBV19
size: few
D: TRBD1
length: 16
DNA: TGTGCCAGTAGTATTACAGGGGGCGGACTTAACTATGGCTACACCTTC
CDR3: CASSITGGGLNYGYTF

J: TRBJ2-1
V: TRBV4-1
size: NA
D: TRBD2
length: 16
DNA: TGCGCCAGCAGCCTCCGGACTAGCGGGAGTTTTAATGAGCAGTTCTTC
CDR3: CASSLRTSGSFNEQFF

J: TRBJ2-2
V: TRBV7-2
size: NA
D: TRBD2
length: 15
DNA: TGTGCCAGCAGCCAGACTAGCGGGGTTACCGGGGAGCTGTTTTTT
CDR3: CASSQTSGVTGELFF

J: TRBJ2-7
V: TRBV28
size: once
D: NA
length: 15
DNA: TGTGCCAGCAGCGTAGGAGAACCAAGCTCCTACGAGCAGTACTTC
CDR3: CASSVGEPSSYEQYF

J: TRBJ2-3
V: TRBV7-2
size: NA
D: TRBD1
length: 14
DNA: TGTGCCAGCCTAAGGGGGCTGGGGACAGATACGCAGTATTTT
CDR3: CASLRGLGTDTQYF

J: TRBJ1-5
V: TRBV5-6
size: NA
D: TRBD1
length: 15
DNA: TGTGCCAGCAGCGGGGGGGGACAGGTATACCAGCCCCAGCATTTT
CDR3: CASSGGGQVYQPQHF